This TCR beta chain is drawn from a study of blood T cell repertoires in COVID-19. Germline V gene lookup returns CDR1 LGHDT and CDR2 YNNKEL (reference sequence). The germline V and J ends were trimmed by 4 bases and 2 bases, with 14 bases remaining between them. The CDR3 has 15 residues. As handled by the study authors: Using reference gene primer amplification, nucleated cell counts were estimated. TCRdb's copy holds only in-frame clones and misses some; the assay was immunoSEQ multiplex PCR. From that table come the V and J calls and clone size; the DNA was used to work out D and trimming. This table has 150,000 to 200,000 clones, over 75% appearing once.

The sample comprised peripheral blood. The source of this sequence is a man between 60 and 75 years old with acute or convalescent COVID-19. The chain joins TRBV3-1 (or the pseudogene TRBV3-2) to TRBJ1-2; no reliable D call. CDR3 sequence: CASSPRDWANYGYTF. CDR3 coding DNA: TGTGCCAGCAGCCCTCGAGATTGGGCGAACTATGGCTACACCTTC.